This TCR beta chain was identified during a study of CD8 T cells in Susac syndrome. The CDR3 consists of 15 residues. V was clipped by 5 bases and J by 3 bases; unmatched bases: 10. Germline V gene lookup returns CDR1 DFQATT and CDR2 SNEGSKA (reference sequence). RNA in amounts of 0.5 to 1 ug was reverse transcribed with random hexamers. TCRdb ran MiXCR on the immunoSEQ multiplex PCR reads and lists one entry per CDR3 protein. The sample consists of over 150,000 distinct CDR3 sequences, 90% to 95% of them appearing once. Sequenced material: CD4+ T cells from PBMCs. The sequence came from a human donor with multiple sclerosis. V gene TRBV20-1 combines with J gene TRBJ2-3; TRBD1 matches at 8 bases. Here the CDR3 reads CSAVYRGASTDTQYF. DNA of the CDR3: TGCAGTGCTGTTTACAGGGGGGCTAGTACAGATACGCAGTATTTT.